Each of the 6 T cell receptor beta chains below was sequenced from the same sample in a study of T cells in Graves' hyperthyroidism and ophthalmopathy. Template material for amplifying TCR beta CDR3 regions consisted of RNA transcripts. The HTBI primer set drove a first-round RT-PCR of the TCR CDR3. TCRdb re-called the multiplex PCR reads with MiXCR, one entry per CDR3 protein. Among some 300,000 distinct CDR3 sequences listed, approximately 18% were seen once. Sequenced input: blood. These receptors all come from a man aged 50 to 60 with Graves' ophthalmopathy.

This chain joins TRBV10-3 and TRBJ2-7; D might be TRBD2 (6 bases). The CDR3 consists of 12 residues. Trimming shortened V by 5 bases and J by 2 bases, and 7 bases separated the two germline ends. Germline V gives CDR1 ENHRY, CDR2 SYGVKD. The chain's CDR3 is CAISTGAYEQYF. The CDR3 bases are TGTGCCATCAGTACGGGGGCCTACGAGCAGTACTTC.

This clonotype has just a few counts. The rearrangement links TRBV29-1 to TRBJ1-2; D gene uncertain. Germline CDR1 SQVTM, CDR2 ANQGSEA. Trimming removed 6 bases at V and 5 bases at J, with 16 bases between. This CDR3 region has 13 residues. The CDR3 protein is CSVPLGRPYGYTF. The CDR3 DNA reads TGCAGCGTCCCTTTGGGCAGACCGTATGGCTACACCTTC.

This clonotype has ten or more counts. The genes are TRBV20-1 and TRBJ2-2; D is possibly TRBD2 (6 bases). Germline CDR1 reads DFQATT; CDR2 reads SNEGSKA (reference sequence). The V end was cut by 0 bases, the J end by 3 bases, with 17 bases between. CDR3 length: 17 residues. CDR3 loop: CSARDISTGAYTGELFF. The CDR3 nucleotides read TGCAGTGCTAGAGACATTTCAACGGGAGCCTACACCGGGGAGCTGTTTTTT.

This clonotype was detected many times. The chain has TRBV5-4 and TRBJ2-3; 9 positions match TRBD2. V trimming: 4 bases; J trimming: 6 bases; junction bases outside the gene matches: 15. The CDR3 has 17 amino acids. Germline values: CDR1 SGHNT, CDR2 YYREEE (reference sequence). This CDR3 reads CASSPSWNSGSRDTQYF. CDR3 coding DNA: TGTGCCAGCAGCCCATCCTGGAATAGCGGGAGTAGGGATACGCAGTATTTT.

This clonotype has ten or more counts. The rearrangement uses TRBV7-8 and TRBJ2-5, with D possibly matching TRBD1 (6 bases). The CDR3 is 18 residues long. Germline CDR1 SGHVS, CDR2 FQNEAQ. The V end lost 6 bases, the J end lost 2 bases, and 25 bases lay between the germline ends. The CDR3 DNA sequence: TGTGCCAGCAGTCCAAGCCCCCGAGGGGGAAAGGGTCAAGAGACCCAGTACTTC. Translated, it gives CASSPSPRGGKGQETQYF. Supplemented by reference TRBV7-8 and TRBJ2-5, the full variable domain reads GAGVSQSPRYKVAKRGQDVALRCDPISGHVSLFWYQQALGQGPEFLTYFQNEAQLDKSGLPSDRFFAERPEGSVSTLKIQRTQQEDSAVYLCASSPSPRGGKGQETQYFGPGTRLLVL.

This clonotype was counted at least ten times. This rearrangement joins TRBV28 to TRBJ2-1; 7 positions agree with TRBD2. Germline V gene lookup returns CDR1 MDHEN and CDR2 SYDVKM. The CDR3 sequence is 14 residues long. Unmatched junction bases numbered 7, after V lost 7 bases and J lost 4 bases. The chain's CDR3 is CASMGGRGYNEQFF. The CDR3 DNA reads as TGTGCCAGCATGGGCGGGAGAGGTTACAATGAGCAGTTCTTC.